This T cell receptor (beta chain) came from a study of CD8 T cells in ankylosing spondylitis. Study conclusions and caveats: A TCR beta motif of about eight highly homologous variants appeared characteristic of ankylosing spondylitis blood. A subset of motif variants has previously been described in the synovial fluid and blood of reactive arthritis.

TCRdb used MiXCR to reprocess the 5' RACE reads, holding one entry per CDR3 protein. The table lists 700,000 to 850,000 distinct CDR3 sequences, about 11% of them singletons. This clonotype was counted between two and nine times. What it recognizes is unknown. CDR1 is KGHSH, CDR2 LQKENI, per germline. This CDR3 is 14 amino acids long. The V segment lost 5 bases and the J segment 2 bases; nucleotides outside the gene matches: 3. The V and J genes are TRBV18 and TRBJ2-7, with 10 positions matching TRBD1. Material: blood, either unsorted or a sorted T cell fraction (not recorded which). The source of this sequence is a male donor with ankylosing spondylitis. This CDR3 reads CASSRTGGAYEQYF. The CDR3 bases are TGTGCCAGCTCAAGGACAGGGGGGGCCTACGAGCAGTACTTC. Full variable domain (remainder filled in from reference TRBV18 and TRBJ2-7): NAGVMQNPRHLVRRRGQEARLRCSPMKGHSHVYWYRQLPEEGLKFMVYLQKENIIDESGMPKERFSAEFPKEGPSILRIQQVVRGDSAAYFCASSRTGGAYEQYFGPGTRLTVT.